A selection of T cell receptor beta chains follows, all from one sample in a study of cytomegalovirus exposure and HLA in healthy donors. Assay: immunoSEQ multiplex PCR; the TCRdb copy retains only in-frame clones and omits some. The sample lists roughly 200,000 clones, around three quarters occurring once. The source material was PBMCs. These receptors all stem from a man younger than 40 in good health and CMV-seronegative. The CDR3 runs from the conserved cysteine through the conserved F or W. The D gene is left open where the match is weak. For some rows the clone size is stated as once, few or many, or as a class when expanded; others skip it.

-	TRBJ2-1	TRBV5-4	TRBD2	CASSPRLAGGYNEQFF	TGTGCCAGCAGCCCCCGACTAGCGGGGGGCTACAATGAGCAGTTCTTC
-	TRBJ2-5	TRBV29-1	-	CSVQGRGETQYF	TGCAGCGTCCAGGGAAGGGGGGAGACCCAGTACTTC
-	TRBJ2-7	TRBV27	-	CASSLFQGTPYEQYF	TGTGCCAGCAGTTTATTTCAGGGGACCCCCTACGAGCAGTACTTC
once	TRBJ2-7	TRBV5-1	TRBD1	CASSLAEVRQGFYEQYF	TGCGCCAGCAGCTTGGCCGAGGTGAGACAGGGGTTCTACGAGCAGTACTTC
-	TRBJ2-2	TRBV28	-	CASSSYGTTNTGELFF	TGTGCCAGCAGTTCGTATGGGACAACGAACACCGGGGAGCTGTTTTTT
-	TRBJ2-5	TRBV6-6	TRBD1	CASSPADRGEETQYF	TGTGCCAGCAGTCCCGCGGACAGGGGGGAGGAGACCCAGTACTTC
-	TRBJ2-3	TRBV7-6	TRBD2	CASSPGGSTDTQYF	TGTGCCAGCAGCCCCGGCGGGAGTACCGATACGCAGTATTTT
-	TRBJ2-3	TRBV5-6	TRBD1	CASSKIGGDTDTQYF	TGTGCCAGCAGCAAAATAGGGGGCGACACAGATACGCAGTATTTT
-	TRBJ1-5	TRBV6-6	-	CASQGNSNQPQHF	TGTGCCAGTCAGGGCAATAGCAATCAGCCCCAGCATTTT
-	TRBJ1-1	TRBV4-1	TRBD1	CASSQPSRDRGMNTEAFF	TGCGCCAGCAGCCAACCGTCGAGGGACAGGGGAATGAACACTGAAGCTTTCTTT
-	TRBJ2-1	TRBV27	TRBD2	CASSSWASGSNEQFF	TGTGCCAGCAGTTCGTGGGCTAGCGGGAGTAATGAGCAGTTCTTC
-	TRBJ2-7	TRBV18	-	CASSPESGFGTYEQYF	TGTGCCAGCTCACCGGAAAGTGGGTTCGGGACCTACGAGCAGTACTTC
-	TRBJ2-7	TRBV29-1	TRBD1	CSVGQRWDRGSYEQYF	TGCAGCGTTGGCCAGAGGTGGGACAGGGGTTCCTACGAGCAGTACTTC
-	TRBJ2-5	TRBV6-5	TRBD1	CASAGQGAGETQYF	TGTGCCAGCGCTGGACAGGGGGCGGGGGAGACCCAGTACTTC
few	TRBJ2-6	TRBV5-4	TRBD1	CASSLGQGAVGANVLTF	TGTGCCAGCAGCTTGGGTCAGGGGGCCGTTGGGGCCAACGTCCTGACTTTC
-	TRBJ2-1	TRBV19	-	CASSDRTRVSSYNEQFF	TGTGCCAGTAGTGACCGGACACGCGTGAGCTCCTACAATGAGCAGTTCTTC
-	TRBJ1-2	TRBV7-9	TRBD1	CASSRLGTADNHYGYTF	TGTGCCAGCAGTCGTCTCGGGACAGCCGACAACCACTATGGCTACACCTTC
-	TRBJ2-5	TRBV2	TRBD1	CASSDGTGQETQYF	TGTGCCAGCAGTGATGGGACAGGACAAGAGACCCAGTACTTC
-	TRBJ2-7	TRBV5-5	TRBD1	CASSPGQGGYYEQYF	TGTGCCAGCAGCCCGGGACAGGGAGGATACTACGAGCAGTACTTC
few	TRBJ2-1	TRBV5-1	TRBD2	CASSQGLAGYNEQFF	TGCGCCAGCAGCCAAGGACTAGCGGGATACAATGAGCAGTTCTTC
-	TRBJ2-3	TRBV7-3	-	CASSLSGLGQPGVASTDTQYF	TGTGCCAGCAGCTTAAGCGGGTTGGGCCAACCCGGGGTTGCTAGCACAGATACGCAGTATTTT
-	TRBJ1-1	TRBV15	-	CATSRRGPRFEAFF	TGTGCCACCAGCAGAAGGGGTCCCCGCTTTGAAGCTTTCTTT
few	TRBJ2-7	TRBV27	TRBD2	CASSSGLAHYEQYF	TGTGCCAGCAGTTCTGGACTAGCGCACTACGAGCAGTACTTC
-	TRBJ2-7	TRBV30	-	CAWSVSQGQEQYF	TGTGCCTGGAGTGTATCCCAGGGACAAGAGCAGTACTTC
-	TRBJ1-4	TRBV5-4	-	CASSQGREKLFF	TGTGCCAGCAGCCAAGGGAGAGAAAAACTGTTTTTT